This T cell receptor (beta chain) emerged from a study of T cells in Graves' hyperthyroidism and ophthalmopathy. Findings of the study overall: Ophthalmopathy and stable hyperthyroidism were told apart by a 13 V-J model.

Ten or more counts support this clonotype. What it recognizes is unknown. Diagnostic decisions used clinical symptoms, serum thyroxine and TRAb, thyroid ultrasound and orbital computed tomography. The PBMCs studied were ones that came from 9 to 10 ml fresh peripheral blood. This CDR3 comprises 16 residues. J was trimmed by 7 bases and V by 3 bases; bases with no gene match: 13. Per germline, CDR1 ENHRY and CDR2 SYGVKD. Using RNA transcripts as the source, TCR beta CDR3 regions were amplified. RT-PCR in the first round (using the HTBI primer set) targeted the TCR CDR3. TCRdb itself ran the multiplex PCR reads through MiXCR, one entry per CDR3 protein. This repertoire shows about 360,000 distinct CDR3 sequences, about 12% found once; its top ten account for around a tenth.

The receptor's source is a woman aged 18-35 years with Graves' hyperthyroidism. The sequenced sample was blood. The chain recombines TRBV10-3 with TRBJ1-1; 8 nucleotides match TRBD1. This CDR3 is CAISDHTGTGKLEAFF. As DNA, the CDR3 is TGTGCCATCAGTGACCATACCGGGACAGGTAAACTTGAAGCTTTCTTT.